This T cell receptor (beta chain) was captured in a study of tumor-infiltrating lymphocytes in oesophageal squamous cell carcinoma. Germline CDR1 is SEHNR and CDR2 is FQNEAQ (reference sequence). This CDR3 comprises 15 residues. TCRdb itself ran the PCR reads through MiXCR, one entry per CDR3 protein. The table records under 15,000 distinct CDR3 sequences, just under 55% of them present only once. This clonotype originated in a female donor with esophageal squamous cell carcinoma. The chain is built from TRBV7-9 and TRBJ2-7; TRBD2 agrees at 8 bases. With the DNA end fitting TRBJ2-1 better, the J assignment may be wrong. Sequencing was carried out using esophageal tumor tissue. CDR3 protein: CASSLASGMYNEQFF. The CDR3, as DNA: TGTGCCAGCAGCTTAGCTAGCGGGATGTACAATGAGCAGTTCTTC.